This TCR beta chain was sequenced for a study of cytomegalovirus exposure and HLA in healthy donors. Study-wide results and limits: Common viral pathogens were later found to be apparently linked to several of the most significant clusters.

With 60 Vbeta and 13 Jbeta primers, the PCR was carried out. Under the authors' procedure: Per a later analysis, the number of unique TCR beta chains was around 80 million, of which 10 million to 11 million were shared. The repertoire was sequenced with immunoSEQ multiplex PCR; TCRdb's copy has only in-frame clones and lacks some. V, J and clone size are taken as reported in that table, and D and trimming were inferred from the DNA itself. The profile shows around 85,000 clones, over 70% of them singletons. A few counts support this clone. Its specificity is unknown. The specimen was PBMCs. This TCR was recovered from a man aged 25-45 years in good health and CMV-seropositive.

Written as DNA, the CDR3 is TGTGCCAGCAGCTCCTTACAGGGTACGGCCAACGTCCTGACTTTC. Encoded protein: CASSSLQGTANVLTF. This chain uses TRBV5-6 with TRBJ2-6; TRBD1 is a possible D gene (6 bases). The CDR3 runs 15 residues. Trimming shortened V by 3 bases and J by 6 bases, and 13 bases separated the two germline ends. Germline CDR1 and CDR2: SGHDT and YYEEEE.